This T cell receptor (beta chain) comes out of a study of blood T cell repertoires in COVID-19. V shed 2 bases and J shed 0 bases, with 8 bases lying between them. The CDR3 extends over 15 amino acids. CDR1 SEHNR and CDR2 FQNEAQ come from the germline V gene (reference sequence). Produced via immunoSEQ multiplex PCR; TCRdb's table is partial and in-frame only. In the table there are roughly 250,000 clones, approximately 87% of which are singletons. This rearrangement joins TRBV7-9 to TRBJ2-1; possibly TRBD1 for D (6 bases). The sequence was collected from a woman aged 45 to 65 with acute or convalescent COVID-19. The sequencing sample was made of peripheral blood. The CDR3 sequence is CASSLTGSSYNEQFF. CDR3 DNA: TGTGCCAGCAGCTTAACAGGGAGCTCCTACAATGAGCAGTTCTTC.